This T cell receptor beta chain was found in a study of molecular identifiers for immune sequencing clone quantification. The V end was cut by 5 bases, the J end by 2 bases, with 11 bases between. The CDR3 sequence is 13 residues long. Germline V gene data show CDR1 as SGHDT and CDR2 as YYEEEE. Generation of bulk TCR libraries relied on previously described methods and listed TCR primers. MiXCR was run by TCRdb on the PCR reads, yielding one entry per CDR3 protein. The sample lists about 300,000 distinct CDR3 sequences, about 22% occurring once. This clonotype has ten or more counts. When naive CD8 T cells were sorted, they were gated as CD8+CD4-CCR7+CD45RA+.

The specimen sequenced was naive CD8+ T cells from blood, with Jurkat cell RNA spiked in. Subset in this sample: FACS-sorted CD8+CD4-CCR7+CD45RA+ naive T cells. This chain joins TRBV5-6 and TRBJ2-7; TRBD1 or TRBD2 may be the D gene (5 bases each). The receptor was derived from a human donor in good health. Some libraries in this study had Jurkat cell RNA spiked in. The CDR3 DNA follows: TGTGCCAGCAGTCGGGACCGCCCCTACGAGCAGTACTTC. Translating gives CASSRDRPYEQYF.